This is a list of T cell receptor beta chains from one sample in a study of blood T cell repertoires in COVID-19. Using immunoSEQ multiplex PCR, the repertoire was profiled, and TCRdb retains in-frame clones only, with some absent. The table has approximately 300,000 clones, approximately 85% seen once. Sequencing was performed on PBMCs or T cells enriched from blood (not recorded which). The receptors originated from a woman aged 30 to 39 who had recovered from COVID-19. CDR3s include the opening cysteine and the closing phenylalanine or tryptophan. A D gene is named only where the DNA matches it firmly. Rows may omit the clone size; those that give it use once, few, many or a size class.

D	J	length	size	V	DNA	CDR3
TRBD2	TRBJ2-1	15	NA	TRBV7-7	TGTGCCAGCAGCCCCGGGACTAGCGGAGACAATGAGCAGTTCTTC	CASSPGTSGDNEQFF
NA	TRBJ2-3	13	NA	TRBV7-2	TGTGCCAGCAGCTTATACCCTAAGGATACGCAGTATTTT	CASSLYPKDTQYF
TRBD1	TRBJ1-1	10	few	TRBV6-5	TGTGCCGCAGGGGGAGTTGAAGCTTTCTTT	CAAGGVEAFF
TRBD1	TRBJ1-2	16	once	TRBV7-9	TGTGCCAGCAGCTTAAGGGACAGGGAGATAAGCTATGGCTACACCTTC	CASSLRDREISYGYTF
NA	TRBJ2-7	14	NA	TRBV5-1	TGCGCCAGCAGCTTGGGACAGGTTGCCTTAAAGCAGTACTTC	CASSLGQVALKQYF
NA	TRBJ1-2	13	NA	TRBV12-3/TRBV12-4	TGTGCCAGCAGTAAACTACACAGGGATGGCTACACCTTC	CASSKLHRDGYTF
NA	TRBJ1-3	17	NA	TRBV28	TGTGCCAGCAGTTTATTTCAGGGTGCGTTCTCTGGAAACACCATATATTTT	CASSLFQGAFSGNTIYF
NA	TRBJ2-2	14	NA	TRBV14	TGTGCCAGCAGCCAAGTATCCGGCACCGGGGAGCTGTTTTTT	CASSQVSGTGELFF
TRBD1	TRBJ2-7	14	NA	TRBV5-1	TGCGCCAGCAGCCAGACAGGGGATTCCTACGAGCAGTACTTC	CASSQTGDSYEQYF
NA	TRBJ2-2	14	NA	TRBV19	TGTGCCAGTAGTATCCCAGGAGGTGCCGGGGAGCTGTTTTTT	CASSIPGGAGELFF
NA	TRBJ2-2	17	NA	TRBV7-9	TGTGCCAGCAGCTCCCACCCAAAACTAGGAAACACCGGGGAGCTGTTTTTT	CASSSHPKLGNTGELFF
NA	TRBJ2-1	14	NA	TRBV28	TGTGCCAGCAGTTTAAGCACCCTAGGCAATGAGCAGTTCTTC	CASSLSTLGNEQFF
TRBD1	TRBJ2-7	13	few	TRBV18	TGTGCCAGCTCACCGGGACAGGGGGTCGAGCAGTACTTC	CASSPGQGVEQYF
TRBD1	TRBJ2-3	14	NA	TRBV5-6	TGTGCCAGCAGCGCGGGACAGGCTTCGGATACGCAGTATTTT	CASSAGQASDTQYF
TRBD2	TRBJ2-1	15	NA	TRBV5-1	TGCGCCAGCAGACCCGGGACTAGACCCTACAATGAGCAGTTCTTC	CASRPGTRPYNEQFF
NA	TRBJ1-6	17	NA	TRBV6-1	TGTGCCAGCAGTGCCTCAGCCGCTGGGGGGGTTTATTCACCCCTCCACTTT	CASSASAAGGVYSPLHF
NA	TRBJ1-1	14	NA	TRBV28	TGTGCCAGCAGTGACCATCAGGGGAACACTGAAGCTTTCTTT	CASSDHQGNTEAFF
NA	TRBJ1-5	16	NA	TRBV5-1	TGCGCCAGCAGCTTGGGAGGTCTTTTTGGCAATCAGCCCCAGCATTTT	CASSLGGLFGNQPQHF
NA	TRBJ1-2	15	NA	TRBV28	TGTGCCAGCAGTTCAGTCATGATCATTAACTATGGCTACACCTTC	CASSSVMIINYGYTF
TRBD2	TRBJ2-7	14	NA	TRBV9	TGTGCCAGCAGCGTCGGCGGGGGGACCTACGAGCAGTACTTC	CASSVGGGTYEQYF